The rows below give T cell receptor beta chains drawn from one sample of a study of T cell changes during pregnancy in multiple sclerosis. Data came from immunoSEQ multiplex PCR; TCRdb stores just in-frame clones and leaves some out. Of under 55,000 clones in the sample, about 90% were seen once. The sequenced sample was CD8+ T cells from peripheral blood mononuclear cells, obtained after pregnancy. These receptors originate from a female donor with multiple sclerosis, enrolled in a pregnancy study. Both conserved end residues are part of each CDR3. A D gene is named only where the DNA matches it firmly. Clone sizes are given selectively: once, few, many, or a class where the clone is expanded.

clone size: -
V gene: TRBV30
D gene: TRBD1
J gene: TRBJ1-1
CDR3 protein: CAWSQGASNTEAFF
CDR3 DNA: TGTGCCTGGAGCCAGGGGGCTTCAAACACTGAAGCTTTCTTT

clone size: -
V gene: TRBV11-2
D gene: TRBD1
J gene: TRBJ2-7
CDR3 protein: CASSLEGGPSYEQYF
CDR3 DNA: TGTGCCAGCAGCTTAGAAGGGGGCCCCTCCTACGAGCAGTACTTC

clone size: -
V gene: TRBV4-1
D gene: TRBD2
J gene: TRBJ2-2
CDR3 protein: CASSQDAFASGTGELFF
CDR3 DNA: TGCGCCAGCAGCCAAGATGCCTTCGCTAGCGGCACCGGGGAGCTGTTTTTT

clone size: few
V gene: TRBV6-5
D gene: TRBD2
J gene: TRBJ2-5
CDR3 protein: CASSGASGYQETQYF
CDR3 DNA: TGTGCCAGCAGTGGGGCTAGCGGGTACCAAGAGACCCAGTACTTC

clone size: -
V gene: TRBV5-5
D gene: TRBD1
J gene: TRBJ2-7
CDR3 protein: CASSLWTGPYEQYF
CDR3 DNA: TGTGCCAGCAGCTTGTGGACAGGGCCCTACGAGCAGTACTTC

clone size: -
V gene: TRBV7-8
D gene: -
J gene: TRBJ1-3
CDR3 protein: CASSLGIGVTGNTIYF
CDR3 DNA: TGTGCCAGCAGCTTGGGCATCGGGGTTACTGGAAACACCATATATTTT

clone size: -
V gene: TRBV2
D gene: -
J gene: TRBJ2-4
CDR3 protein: CASTMEGGRADIQYF
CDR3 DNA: TGTGCCAGCACTATGGAGGGGGGGCGCGCGGACATTCAGTACTTC

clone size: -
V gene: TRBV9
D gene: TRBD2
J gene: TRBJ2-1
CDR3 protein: CASSASGGPANPYNEQFF
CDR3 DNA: TGTGCCAGCAGCGCCAGCGGGGGACCTGCGAATCCCTACAATGAGCAGTTCTTC

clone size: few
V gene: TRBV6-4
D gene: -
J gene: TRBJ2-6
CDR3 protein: CASSSDNSGANVLTF
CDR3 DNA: TGTGCCAGCAGTTCCGACAACTCTGGGGCCAACGTCCTGACTTTC

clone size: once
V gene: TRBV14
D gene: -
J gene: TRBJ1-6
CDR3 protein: CASSLTTGTNNSPLHF
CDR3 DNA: TGTGCCAGCAGCCTAACGACCGGGACAAATAATTCACCCCTCCACTTT

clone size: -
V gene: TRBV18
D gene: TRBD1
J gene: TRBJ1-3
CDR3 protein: CASPDRDGNTIYF
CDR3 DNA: TGTGCCAGCCCTGACAGGGACGGAAACACCATATATTTT

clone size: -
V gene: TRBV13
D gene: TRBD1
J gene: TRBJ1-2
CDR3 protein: CASSLGPSTGDGYTF
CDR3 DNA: TGTGCCAGCAGCTTAGGCCCTTCGACAGGGGATGGCTACACCTTC

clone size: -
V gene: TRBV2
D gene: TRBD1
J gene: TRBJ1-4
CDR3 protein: CASTKGWEPGQSLMKKLFF
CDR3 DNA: TGTGCCAGCACCAAAGGGTGGGAGCCGGGACAGAGTTTAATGAAAAAACTGTTTTTT

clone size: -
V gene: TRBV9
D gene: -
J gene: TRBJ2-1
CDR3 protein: CASSLRNEQFF
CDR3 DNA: TGTGCCAGCAGCCTACGGAATGAGCAGTTCTTC

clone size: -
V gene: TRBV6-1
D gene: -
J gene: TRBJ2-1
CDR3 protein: CASSHTGGDYNEQFF
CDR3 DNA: TGTGCCAGCAGCCACACAGGGGGGGATTACAATGAGCAGTTCTTC

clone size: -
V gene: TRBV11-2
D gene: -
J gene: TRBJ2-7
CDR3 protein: CASSFPGLSYEQYF
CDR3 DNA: TGTGCCAGCAGCTTCCCGGGACTCTCCTACGAGCAGTACTTC

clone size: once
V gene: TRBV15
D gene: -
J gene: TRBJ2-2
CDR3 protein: CATTEDSTNTGELFF
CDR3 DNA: TGTGCCACCACCGAGGACAGTACGAACACCGGGGAGCTGTTTTTT

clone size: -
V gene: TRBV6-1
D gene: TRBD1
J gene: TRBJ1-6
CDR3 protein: CAGSEADRGSSPLHF
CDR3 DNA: TGTGCCGGCAGTGAAGCGGACAGGGGGAGTTCACCCCTCCACTTT

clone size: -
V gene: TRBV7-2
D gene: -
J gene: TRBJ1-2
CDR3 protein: CASSYRDGYTF
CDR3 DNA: TGTGCCAGCAGCTACAGGGATGGCTACACCTTC

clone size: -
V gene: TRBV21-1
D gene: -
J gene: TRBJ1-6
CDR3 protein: CASSKGQGSTYNSPLHF
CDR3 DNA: TGTGCCAGCAGCAAAGGGCAGGGTTCAACCTATAATTCACCCCTCCACTTT

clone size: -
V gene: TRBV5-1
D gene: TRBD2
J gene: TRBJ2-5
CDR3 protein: CASSPNGLAGEQETQYF
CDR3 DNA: TGCGCCAGCAGCCCAAATGGACTAGCGGGGGAACAAGAGACCCAGTACTTC

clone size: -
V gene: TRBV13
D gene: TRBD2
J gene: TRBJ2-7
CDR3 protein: CASSARLAGKAYEQYF
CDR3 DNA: TGTGCCAGCAGCGCCAGACTAGCGGGGAAAGCCTACGAGCAGTACTTC

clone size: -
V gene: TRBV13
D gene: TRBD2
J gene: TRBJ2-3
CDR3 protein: CATGGATDTQYF
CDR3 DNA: TGTGCCACGGGGGGAGCCACAGATACGCAGTATTTT

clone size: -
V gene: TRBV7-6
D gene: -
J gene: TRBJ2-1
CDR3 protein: CASSLDWGQNNEQFF
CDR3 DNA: TGTGCCAGCAGCTTAGATTGGGGCCAGAACAATGAGCAGTTCTTC

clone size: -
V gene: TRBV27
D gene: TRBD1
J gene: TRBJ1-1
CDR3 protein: CASSPGGQTEAFF
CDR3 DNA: TGTGCCAGCAGTCCAGGGGGACAAACTGAAGCTTTCTTT

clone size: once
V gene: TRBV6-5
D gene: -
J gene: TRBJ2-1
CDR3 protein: CASSRGWEQFF
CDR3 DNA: TGTGCCAGCAGTAGGGGCTGGGAGCAGTTCTTC

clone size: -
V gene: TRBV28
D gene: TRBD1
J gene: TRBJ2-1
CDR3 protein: CASSFHLDRDYNEQFF
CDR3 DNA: TGTGCCAGCAGTTTCCACCTTGACAGGGACTACAATGAGCAGTTCTTC

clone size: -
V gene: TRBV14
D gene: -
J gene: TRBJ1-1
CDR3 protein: CASSQVRGRGATEAFF
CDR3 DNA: TGTGCCAGCAGCCAAGTTCGGGGCCGGGGGGCCACTGAAGCTTTCTTT

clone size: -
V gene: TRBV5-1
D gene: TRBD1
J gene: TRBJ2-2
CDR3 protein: CASRLPTGGKNGELFF
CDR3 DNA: TGCGCCAGCAGACTCCCGACAGGGGGCAAGAACGGGGAGCTGTTTTTT

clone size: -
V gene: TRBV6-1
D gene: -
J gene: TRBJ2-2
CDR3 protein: CASVPRAGELFF
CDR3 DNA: TGTGCCAGCGTTCCCCGGGCCGGGGAGCTGTTTTTT

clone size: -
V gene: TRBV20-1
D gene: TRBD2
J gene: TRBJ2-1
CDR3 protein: CSAGLDNEQFF
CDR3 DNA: TGCAGTGCTGGACTAGACAATGAGCAGTTCTTC

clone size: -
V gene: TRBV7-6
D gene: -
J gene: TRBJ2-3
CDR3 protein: CASSLKGGYTDTQYF
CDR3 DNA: TGTGCCAGCAGCTTAAAAGGCGGCTACACAGATACGCAGTATTTT

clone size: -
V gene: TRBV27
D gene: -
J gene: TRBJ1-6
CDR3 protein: CASSLSDNSPLHF
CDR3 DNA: TGTGCCAGCAGTTTATCCGATAATTCACCCCTCCACTTT

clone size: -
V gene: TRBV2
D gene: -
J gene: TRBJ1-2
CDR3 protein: CASSEGAGTYYGYTF
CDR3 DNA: TGTGCCAGCAGTGAAGGGGCAGGTACCTACTATGGCTACACCTTC

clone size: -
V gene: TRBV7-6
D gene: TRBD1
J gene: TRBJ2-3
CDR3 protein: CASSTPGQGPDTQYF
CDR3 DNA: TGTGCCAGCAGCACACCGGGACAGGGACCAGATACGCAGTATTTT

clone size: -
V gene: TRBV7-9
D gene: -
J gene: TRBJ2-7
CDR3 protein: CASSFGAESYEQYF
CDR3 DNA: TGTGCCAGCAGCTTTGGAGCGGAGAGCTACGAGCAGTACTTC

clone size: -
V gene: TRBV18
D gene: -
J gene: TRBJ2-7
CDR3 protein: CASSDPTEIYEQYF
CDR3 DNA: TGTGCCAGCTCGGATCCGACAGAGATATACGAGCAGTACTTC

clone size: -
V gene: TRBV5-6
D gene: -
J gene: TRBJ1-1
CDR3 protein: CASSLGAYPIEAFF
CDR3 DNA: TGTGCCAGCAGCTTGGGGGCTTACCCGATCGAAGCTTTCTTT

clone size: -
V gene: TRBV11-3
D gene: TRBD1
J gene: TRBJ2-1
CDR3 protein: CASSPDRAFQGEQFF
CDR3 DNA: TGTGCCAGCAGCCCCGACAGGGCCTTCCAGGGTGAGCAGTTCTTC

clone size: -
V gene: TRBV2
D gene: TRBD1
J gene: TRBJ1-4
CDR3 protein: CASSEGTDRGYEKLFF
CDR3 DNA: TGTGCCAGCAGTGAAGGAACGGACAGGGGGTATGAAAAACTGTTTTTT

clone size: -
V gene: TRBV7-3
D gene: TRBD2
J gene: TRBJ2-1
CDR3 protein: CASSSGTSGGRDEQFF
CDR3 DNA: TGTGCCAGCAGCTCTGGGACTAGCGGGGGAAGGGATGAGCAGTTCTTC

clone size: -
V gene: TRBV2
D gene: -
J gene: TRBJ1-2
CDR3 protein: CASFGGHGYTF
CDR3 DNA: TGTGCCAGTTTCGGGGGACATGGCTACACCTTC

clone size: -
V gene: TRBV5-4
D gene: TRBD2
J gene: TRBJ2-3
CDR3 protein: CASSNRPPSGRTDTQYF
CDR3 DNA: TGTGCCAGCAGCAATCGGCCTCCTAGCGGCCGCACAGATACGCAGTATTTT

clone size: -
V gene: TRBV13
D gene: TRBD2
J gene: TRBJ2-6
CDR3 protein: CASSSWTSGGADGANVLTF
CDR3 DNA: TGTGCCAGCAGCTCCTGGACTAGCGGGGGGGCCGACGGGGCCAACGTCCTGACTTTC

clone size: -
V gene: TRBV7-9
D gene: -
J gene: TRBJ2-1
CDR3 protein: CASSINYHNEQFF
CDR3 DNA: TGTGCCAGCAGCATTAACTACCACAATGAGCAGTTCTTC

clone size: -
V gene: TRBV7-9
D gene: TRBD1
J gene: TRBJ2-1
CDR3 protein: CASSFGQGLFF
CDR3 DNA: TGTGCCAGCAGCTTCGGACAGGGCTTATTCTTC

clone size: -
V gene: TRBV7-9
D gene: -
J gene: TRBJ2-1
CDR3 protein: CASSSPGASYNEQFF
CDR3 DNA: TGTGCCAGCAGCTCCCCGGGAGCGTCCTACAATGAGCAGTTCTTC

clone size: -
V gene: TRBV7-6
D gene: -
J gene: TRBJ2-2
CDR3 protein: CASSPTEGPGELFF
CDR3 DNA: TGTGCCAGCAGCCCAACTGAGGGTCCCGGGGAGCTGTTTTTT

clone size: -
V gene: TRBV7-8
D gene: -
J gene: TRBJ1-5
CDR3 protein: CASSGMGGPQHF
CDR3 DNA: TGTGCCAGCAGTGGGATGGGGGGGCCCCAGCATTTT

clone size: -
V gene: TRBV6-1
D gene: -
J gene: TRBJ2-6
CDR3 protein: CASRGAGANVLTF
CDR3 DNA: TGTGCCAGCAGGGGCGCTGGGGCCAACGTCCTGACTTTC

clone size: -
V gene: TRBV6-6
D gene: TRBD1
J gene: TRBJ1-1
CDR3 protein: CASTLQGYTEAFF
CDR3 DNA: TGTGCCAGCACCCTACAGGGGTACACTGAAGCTTTCTTT

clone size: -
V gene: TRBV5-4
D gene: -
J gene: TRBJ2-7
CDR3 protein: CASSLDRGSYEQYF
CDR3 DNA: TGTGCCAGCAGCTTGGATAGGGGATCCTACGAGCAGTACTTC

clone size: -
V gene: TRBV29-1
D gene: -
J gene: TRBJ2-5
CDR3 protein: CSGATSGETQYF
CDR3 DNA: TGCAGCGGGGCGACATCAGGGGAGACCCAGTACTTC